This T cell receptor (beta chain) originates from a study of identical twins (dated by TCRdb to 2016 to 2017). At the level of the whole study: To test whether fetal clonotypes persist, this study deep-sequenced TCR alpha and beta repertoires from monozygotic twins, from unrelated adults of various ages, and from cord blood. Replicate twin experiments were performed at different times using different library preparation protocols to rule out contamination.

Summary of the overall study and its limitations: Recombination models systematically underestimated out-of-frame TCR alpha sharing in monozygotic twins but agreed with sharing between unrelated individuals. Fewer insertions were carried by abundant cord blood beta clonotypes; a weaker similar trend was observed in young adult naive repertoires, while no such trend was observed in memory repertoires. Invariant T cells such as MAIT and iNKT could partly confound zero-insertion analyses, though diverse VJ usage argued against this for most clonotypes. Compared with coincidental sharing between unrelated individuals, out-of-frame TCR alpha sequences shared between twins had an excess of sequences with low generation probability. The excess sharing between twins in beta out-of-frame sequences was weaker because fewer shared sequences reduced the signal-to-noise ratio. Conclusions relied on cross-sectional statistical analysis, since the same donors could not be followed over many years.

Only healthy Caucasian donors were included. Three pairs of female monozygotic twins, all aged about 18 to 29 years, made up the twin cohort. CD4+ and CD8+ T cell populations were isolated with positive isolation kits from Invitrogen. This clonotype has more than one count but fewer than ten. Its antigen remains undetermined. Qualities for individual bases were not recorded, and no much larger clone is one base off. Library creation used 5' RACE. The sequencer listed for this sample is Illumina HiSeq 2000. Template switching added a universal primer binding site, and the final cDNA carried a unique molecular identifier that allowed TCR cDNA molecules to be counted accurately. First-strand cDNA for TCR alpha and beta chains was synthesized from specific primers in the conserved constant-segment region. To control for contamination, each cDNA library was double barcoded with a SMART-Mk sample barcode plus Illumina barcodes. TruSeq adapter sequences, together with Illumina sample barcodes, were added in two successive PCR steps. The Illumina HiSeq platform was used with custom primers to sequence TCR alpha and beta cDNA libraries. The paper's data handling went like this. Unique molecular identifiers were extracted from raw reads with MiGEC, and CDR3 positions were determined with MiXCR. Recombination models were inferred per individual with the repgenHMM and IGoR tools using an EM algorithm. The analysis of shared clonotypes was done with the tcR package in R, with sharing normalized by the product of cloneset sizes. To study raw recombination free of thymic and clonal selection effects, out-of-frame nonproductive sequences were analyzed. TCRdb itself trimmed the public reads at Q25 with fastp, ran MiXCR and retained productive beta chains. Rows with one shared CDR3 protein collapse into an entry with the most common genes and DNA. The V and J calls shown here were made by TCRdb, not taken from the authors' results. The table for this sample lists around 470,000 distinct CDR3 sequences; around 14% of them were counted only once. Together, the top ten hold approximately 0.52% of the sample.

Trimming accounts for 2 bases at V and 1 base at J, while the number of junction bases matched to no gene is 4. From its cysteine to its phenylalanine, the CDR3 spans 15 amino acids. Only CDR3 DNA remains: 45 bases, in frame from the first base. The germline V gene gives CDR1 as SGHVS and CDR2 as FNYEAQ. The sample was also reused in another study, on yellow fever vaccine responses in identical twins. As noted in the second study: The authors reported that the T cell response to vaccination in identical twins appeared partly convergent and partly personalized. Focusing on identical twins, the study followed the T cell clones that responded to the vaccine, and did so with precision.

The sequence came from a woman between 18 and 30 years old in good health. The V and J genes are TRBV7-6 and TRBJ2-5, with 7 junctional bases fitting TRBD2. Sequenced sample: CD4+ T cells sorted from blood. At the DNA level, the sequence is TGTGCCAGCAGCTTATCTGGGACTACCCAAGAGACCCAGTACTTC. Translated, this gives CASSLSGTTQETQYF. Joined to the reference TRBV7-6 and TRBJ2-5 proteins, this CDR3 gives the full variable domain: GAGVSQSPRYKVTKRGQDVALRCDPISGHVSLYWYRQALGQGPEFLTYFNYEAQQDKSGLPNDRFSAERPEGSISTLTIQRTEQRDSAMYRCASSLSGTTQETQYFGPGTRLLVL.